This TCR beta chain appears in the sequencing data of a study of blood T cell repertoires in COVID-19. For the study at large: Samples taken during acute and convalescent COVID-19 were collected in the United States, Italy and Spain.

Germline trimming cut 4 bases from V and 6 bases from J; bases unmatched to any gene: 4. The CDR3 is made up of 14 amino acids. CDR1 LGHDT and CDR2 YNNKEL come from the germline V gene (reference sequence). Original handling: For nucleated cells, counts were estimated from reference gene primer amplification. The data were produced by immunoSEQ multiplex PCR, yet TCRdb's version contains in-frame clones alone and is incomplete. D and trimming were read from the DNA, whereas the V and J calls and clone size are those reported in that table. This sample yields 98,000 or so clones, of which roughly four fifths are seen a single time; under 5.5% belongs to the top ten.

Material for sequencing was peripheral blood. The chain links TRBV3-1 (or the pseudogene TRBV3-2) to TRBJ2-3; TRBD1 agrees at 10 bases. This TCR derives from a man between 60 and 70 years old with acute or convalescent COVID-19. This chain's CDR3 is CASSRWDRGDTQYF. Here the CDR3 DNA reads TGTGCCAGCAGCCGATGGGACAGGGGTGATACGCAGTATTTT.